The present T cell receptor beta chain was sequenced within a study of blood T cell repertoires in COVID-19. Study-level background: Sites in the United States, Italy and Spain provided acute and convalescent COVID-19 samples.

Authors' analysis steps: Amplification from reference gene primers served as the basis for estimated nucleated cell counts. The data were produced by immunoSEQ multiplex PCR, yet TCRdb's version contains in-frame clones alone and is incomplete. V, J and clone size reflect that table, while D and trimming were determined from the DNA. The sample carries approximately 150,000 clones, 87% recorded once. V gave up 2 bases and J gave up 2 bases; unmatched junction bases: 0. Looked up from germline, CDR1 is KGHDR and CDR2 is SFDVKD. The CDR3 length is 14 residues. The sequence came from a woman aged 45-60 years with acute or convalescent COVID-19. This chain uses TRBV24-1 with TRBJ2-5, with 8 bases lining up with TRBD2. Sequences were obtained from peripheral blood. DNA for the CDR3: TGTGCCACCAGTGATTCTAGCGGGCAAGAGACCCAGTACTTC. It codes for CATSDSSGQETQYF.